What follows are 22 T cell receptor beta chains derived from one specimen sequenced in a study of T cells in localized non-small cell lung cancer. Measured with immunoSEQ multiplex PCR; TCRdb has only the in-frame clones, and not every one. Of around 45,000 clones in the sample, about 88% were seen once. Sequencing was performed on PBMCs, taken before any cancer treatment. These receptor sequences come from a man aged 40-75 years with stage II lung adenocarcinoma.

J is TRBJ2-1 and V is TRBV7-2; the D is unclear. The V gene lost 1 base and the J gene lost 15 bases, with 10 bases spanning the gap. CDR3 length: 11 residues. Per germline, CDR1 SGHTA and CDR2 FQGNSA. CDR3 protein: CASSLDSLRFF. The CDR3 DNA sequence: TGTGCCAGCAGCTTAGATTCTCTTCGGTTCTTC.

CDR3: CASSRDRSYGYTF. As DNA, the CDR3 is TGCGCCAGCAGCAGGGACAGAAGCTATGGCTACACCTTC. The chain links TRBV10-1 to TRBJ1-2; 7 bases are shared with TRBD1. CDR1 WNHNN and CDR2 SYGVQD come from the germline V gene (reference sequence). The CDR3 spans 13 residues. Trimming removed 6 bases from V and 4 bases from J; junction bases left unmatched: 5.

The V and J genes are TRBV19 and TRBJ2-1; D tentatively reads TRBD1 or TRBD2 (6 bases each). CDR1 and CDR2 from the germline V gene are LNHDA and SQIVND (reference sequence). The CDR3 totals 13 residues. V lost 6 bases and J 8 bases, leaving 14 bases between the germline ends. CDR3 amino acids: CASRLERGDEQFF. The CDR3 nucleotides are TGTGCCAGTAGATTAGAGAGGGGGGATGAGCAGTTCTTC.

The V and J genes are TRBV11-3 and TRBJ2-5; 7 bases agree with TRBD1. V shed 3 bases, J shed 3 bases, and the junction held 4 bases outside the gene matches. The CDR3 covers 14 residues. Germline V gene data show CDR1 as SGHNT and CDR2 as YENEEA. CDR3 sequence (DNA): TGTGCCAGCAGCTTGCGACAGGGTGAAGAGACCCAGTACTTC. It specifies CASSLRQGEETQYF. The full variable domain, its missing parts supplied by reference TRBV11-3 and TRBJ2-5, is EAGVVQSPRYKIIEKKQPVAFWCNPISGHNTLYWYLQNLGQGPELLIRYENEEAVDDSQLPKDRFSAERLKGVDSTLKIQPAELGDSAVYLCASSLRQGEETQYFGPGTRLLVL.

The chain carries TRBV10-1 and TRBJ2-1, with D perhaps matching TRBD2 (5 bases). The ends were cut back, 2 bases at V and 9 bases at J, with 14 bases in the middle. CDR3 length: 14 amino acids. Germline V gives CDR1 WNHNN, CDR2 SYGVQD (reference sequence). This CDR3 is CASSEGDPAGEQFF. The CDR3, as DNA: TGCGCCAGCAGTGAGGGCGACCCGGCGGGTGAGCAGTTCTTC.

The genes are TRBV6-1 and TRBJ1-1; D is uncertain. This CDR3 comprises 16 residues. V shed 1 base and J shed 5 bases, with 17 bases lying between them. CDR1 MNHNS and CDR2 SASEGT come from the germline V gene. CDR3 sequence reads: CASSEGAWGVRTEAFF. The CDR3 DNA reads as TGTGCCAGCAGTGAAGGGGCCTGGGGAGTGAGGACTGAAGCTTTCTTT.

V and J are TRBV27 and TRBJ2-2, with a tentative D call TRBD1 (6 bases). V dropped 6 bases and J dropped 2 bases, with 16 bases sitting between them. The CDR3 runs 16 residues. Germline loops: CDR1 MNHEY, CDR2 SMNVEV (reference sequence). DNA for the CDR3: TGTGCCAGCAGGCGAAACAGGGCGTTTAACACCGGGGAGCTGTTTTTT. Translated, it gives CASRRNRAFNTGELFF.

This chain joins TRBV7-6 and TRBJ1-1; 7 bases fit TRBD1. Germline lookup yields CDR1 SGHVS and CDR2 FNYEAQ. The CDR3 consists of 16 residues. V shed 3 bases and J 4 bases; nucleotides not matched to a gene: 11. The CDR3 DNA sequence: TGTGCCAGCAGCTTGGGAACAGGGGTCCCAGGCACTGAAGCTTTCTTT. It translates to CASSLGTGVPGTEAFF.

The chain is built from TRBV6-1 and TRBJ1-1; no reliable D call. Trimming left V 4 bases short and J 4 bases short, with 13 bases between. The germline CDR1 and CDR2 sequences are MNHNS and SASEGT. The CDR3 is made up of 14 amino acids. CDR3 sequence reads: CASSGVDKLTEAFF. The DNA of the CDR3 is TGTGCCAGCAGTGGGGTTGACAAGCTCACTGAAGCTTTCTTT.

The rearrangement joins TRBV11-2 to TRBJ2-3; D may be TRBD1 (7 bases). Trimming removed 0 bases at V and 9 bases at J, with 13 bases between. The CDR3 sequence is 14 residues long. Per germline, CDR1 SGHAT and CDR2 FQNNGV. CDR3: CASSLDARGDTQYF. In DNA form, the CDR3 reads TGTGCCAGCAGCTTAGATGCCAGGGGGGACACGCAGTATTTT.

This chain uses TRBV5-6 with TRBJ1-5; D not resolved. The V gene lost 0 bases and the J gene lost 4 bases, with 11 bases spanning the gap. In germline, CDR1 is SGHDT, CDR2 YYEEEE. The CDR3 totals 15 residues. The CDR3 sequence is CASSLGGDPNQPQHF. CDR3 nucleotides: TGTGCCAGCAGCTTGGGCGGAGACCCAAATCAGCCCCAGCATTTT.

CDR3 region: CASSLGGANTGELFF. The CDR3 coding sequence is TGTGCCAGCAGCTTAGGGGGAGCGAACACCGGGGAGCTGTTTTTT. This chain joins TRBV7-3 and TRBJ2-2, with D perhaps TRBD1 or TRBD2 (5 bases each). The V end lost 2 bases, the J end lost 0 bases, and 7 bases lay between the germline ends. This CDR3 is 15 amino acids long. From germline, CDR1 is SGHTA and CDR2 FQGTGA.

This clone was seen once. The chain recombines TRBV5-1 with TRBJ1-1; D unresolved. Deletions cut 5 bases from V and 1 base from J, with 9 bases between. The germline gives CDR1 SGHRS, CDR2 YFSETQ. The CDR3 length is 13 residues. The CDR3: CASSFDGNTEAFF. Written as DNA, the CDR3 is TGCGCCAGCAGTTTCGACGGGAACACTGAAGCTTTCTTT.

This sequence joins TRBV6-1 and TRBJ2-3; 12 nucleotides line up with TRBD2. CDR1 and CDR2 from the germline V gene are MNHNS and SASEGT. The CDR3 contains 20 residues. After removal of 2 bases from V and 0 bases from J, the junction contained 12 bases not matched to a gene. CDR3 DNA sequence: TGTGCCAGCAGTGAAAAATCGGCCCTAGCGGGGGGGGAAAGCACAGATACGCAGTATTTT. This encodes CASSEKSALAGGESTDTQYF.

This rearrangement joins TRBV4-1 to TRBJ2-4; 7 nucleotides align to TRBD1. Germline V lookup: CDR1 MGHRA, CDR2 YSYEKL. The CDR3 is 17 residues long. With 4 bases clipped from V and 0 bases from J, the junction kept 9 bases outside the gene matches. CDR3 bases: TGCGCCAGCAGCCGTGGAACAGGGGTAGTAGCCAAAAACATTCAGTACTTC. Translation: CASSRGTGVVAKNIQYF.

The rearrangement joins TRBV7-8 to TRBJ2-4, with D perhaps matching TRBD1 or TRBD2 (5 bases each). Germline V lookup: CDR1 SGHVS, CDR2 FQNEAQ. The CDR3 consists of 14 residues. Trimming left V 1 base short and J 2 bases short, with 6 bases between. The CDR3 spells CASSLGGTKNIQYF. The CDR3 region has the DNA TGTGCCAGCAGCTTAGGGGGGACCAAAAACATTCAGTACTTC.

The chain has TRBV10-1 and TRBJ2-5; possible D gene TRBD1, 7 bases. CDR3 length: 20 amino acids. Trimming removed 4 bases from V and 4 bases from J, with 31 bases in between. Germline values: CDR1 WNHNN, CDR2 SYGVQD (reference sequence). CDR3 in amino acids: CASSGQGGRFKARNPETQYF. For the CDR3, the DNA is TGCGCCAGCAGTGGGCAGGGGGGCCGTTTCAAGGCCCGTAATCCAGAGACCCAGTACTTC.

This clone has only a few counts. V usage is TRBV6-6 and J usage is TRBJ1-3, with D tentatively TRBD1 (6 bases). There are 16 residues in the CDR3. Germline CDR1 is MNHNY and CDR2 is SVGAGI (reference sequence). Between the trimmed V and J ends, which lost 3 bases and 0 bases, there was a span of 12 bases. The CDR3 reads CASSYPEQGSGNTIYF. CDR3 in DNA: TGTGCCAGCAGTTATCCAGAACAGGGCTCTGGAAACACCATATATTTT.

The chain employs TRBV6-6 and TRBJ2-1, with 7 bases fitting TRBD2. The CDR3 consists of 15 residues. V lost 4 bases and J lost 7; bases outside the gene matches: 10. Germline CDR1 is MNHNY and CDR2 is SVGAGI (reference sequence). CDR3 sequence reads: CASSSLWGGMNEQFF. The DNA of the CDR3 is TGTGCCAGCAGTTCTCTATGGGGGGGGATGAATGAGCAGTTCTTC.

Details on this clone: With a much larger clone just one base away, this may be a read error. The chain is built from TRBV27 and TRBJ2-3, with D tentatively TRBD2 (5 bases). In germline, CDR1 is MNHEY, CDR2 SMNVEV (reference sequence). CDR3 size: 15 residues. Trimming removed 9 bases from V and 2 bases from J, with 18 bases in between. The CDR3 DNA reads as TGTGCCAGAGTCTCCTCTCGGGGTTCCACAGATACGCAGTATTTT. As protein: CARVSSRGSTDTQYF.

This chain uses TRBV9 with TRBJ2-1, with 8 positions matching TRBD1. V shed 0 bases, J shed 2 bases, and the junction held 4 bases outside the gene matches. There are 16 residues in the CDR3. Germline CDR1 and CDR2: SGDLS and YYNGEE. CDR3 DNA sequence: TGTGCCAGCAGCGTAGTTGGGACAGGAGCCTACAATGAGCAGTTCTTC. Encoded protein: CASSVVGTGAYNEQFF.

The V call is TRBV5-6, the J call TRBJ2-1; 8 positions agree with TRBD1. V lost 5 bases to trimming and J lost 7 bases; unmatched junction nucleotides: 8. CDR1 is SGHDT and CDR2 is YYEEEE in the germline V gene. This CDR3 spans 14 amino acids. The CDR3 sequence is CASSGDRGWNEQFF. DNA of the CDR3: TGTGCCAGCAGTGGAGACAGGGGTTGGAATGAGCAGTTCTTC.